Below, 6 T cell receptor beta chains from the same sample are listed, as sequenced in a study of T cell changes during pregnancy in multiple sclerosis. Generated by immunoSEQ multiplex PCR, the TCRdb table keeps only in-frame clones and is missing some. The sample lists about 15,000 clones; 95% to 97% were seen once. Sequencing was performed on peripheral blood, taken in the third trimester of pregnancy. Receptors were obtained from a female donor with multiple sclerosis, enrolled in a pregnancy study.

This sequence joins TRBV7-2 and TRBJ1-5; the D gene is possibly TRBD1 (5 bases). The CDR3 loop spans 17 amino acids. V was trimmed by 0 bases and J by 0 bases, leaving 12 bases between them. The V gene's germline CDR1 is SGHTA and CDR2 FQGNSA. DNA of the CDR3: TGTGCCAGCAGCTTAGCCCTGACAGCCTATAGCAATCAGCCCCAGCATTTT. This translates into CASSLALTAYSNQPQHF.

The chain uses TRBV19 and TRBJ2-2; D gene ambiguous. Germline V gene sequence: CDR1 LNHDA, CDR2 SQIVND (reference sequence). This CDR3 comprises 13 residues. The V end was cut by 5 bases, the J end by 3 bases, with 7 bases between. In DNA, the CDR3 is TGTGCCAGTAGTCTTAGAGACACCGGGGAGCTGTTTTTT. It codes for CASSLRDTGELFF.

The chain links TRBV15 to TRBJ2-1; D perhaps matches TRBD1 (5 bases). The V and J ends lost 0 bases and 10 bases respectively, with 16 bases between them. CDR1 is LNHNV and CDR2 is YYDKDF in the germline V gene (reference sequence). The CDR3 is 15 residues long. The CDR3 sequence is CATSRDRVGVGEQFF. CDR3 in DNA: TGTGCCACCAGCAGAGATCGGGTAGGGGTGGGGGAGCAGTTCTTC.

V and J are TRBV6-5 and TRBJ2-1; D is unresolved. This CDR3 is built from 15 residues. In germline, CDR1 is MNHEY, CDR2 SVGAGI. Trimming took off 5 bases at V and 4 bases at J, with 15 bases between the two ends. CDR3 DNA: TGTGCCAGCAGTCCCTCCTTTACTCGGTACAATGAGCAGTTCTTC. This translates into CASSPSFTRYNEQFF.

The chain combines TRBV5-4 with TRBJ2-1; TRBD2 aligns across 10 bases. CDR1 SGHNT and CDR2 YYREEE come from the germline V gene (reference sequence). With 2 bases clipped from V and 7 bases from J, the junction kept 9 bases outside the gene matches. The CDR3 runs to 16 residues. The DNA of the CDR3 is TGTGCCAGCAGCTTACCCAGCGGGGGGGCCCAGAATGAGCAGTTCTTC. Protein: CASSLPSGGAQNEQFF.

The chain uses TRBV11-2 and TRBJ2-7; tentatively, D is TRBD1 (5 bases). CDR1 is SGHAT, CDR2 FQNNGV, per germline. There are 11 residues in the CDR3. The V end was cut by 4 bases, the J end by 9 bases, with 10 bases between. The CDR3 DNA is TGTGCCAGCAGCTCCGACAGCTGGCAGTACTTC. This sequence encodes CASSSDSWQYF.